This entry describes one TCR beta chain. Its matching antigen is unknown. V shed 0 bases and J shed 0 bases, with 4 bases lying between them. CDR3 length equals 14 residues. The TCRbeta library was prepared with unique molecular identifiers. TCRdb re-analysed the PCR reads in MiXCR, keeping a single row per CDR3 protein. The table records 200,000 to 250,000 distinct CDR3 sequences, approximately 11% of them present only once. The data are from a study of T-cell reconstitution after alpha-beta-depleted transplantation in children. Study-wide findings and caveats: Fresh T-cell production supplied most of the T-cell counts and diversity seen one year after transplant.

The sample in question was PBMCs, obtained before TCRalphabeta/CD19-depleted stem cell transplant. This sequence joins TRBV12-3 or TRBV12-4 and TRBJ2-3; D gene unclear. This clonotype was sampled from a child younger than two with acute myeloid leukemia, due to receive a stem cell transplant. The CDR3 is CASSLAQSTDTQYF. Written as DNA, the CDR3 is TGTGCCAGCAGTTTAGCCCAAAGCACAGATACGCAGTATTTT.